This passage covers 20 T cell receptor beta chains from one sample sequenced in a study of cytomegalovirus exposure and HLA in healthy donors. PCR amplification relied on 60 Vbeta primers (plus 13 Jbeta primers). The protocol was immunoSEQ multiplex PCR, while the TCRdb copy is restricted to in-frame clones and leaves out a portion. The table records approximately 200,000 clones, approximately 79% of them present only once. Sequencing was performed on PBMCs. Receptor source: a woman younger than 35 in good health and CMV-seronegative.

The chain links TRBV7-9 to TRBJ2-7; 8 nucleotides agree with TRBD1. The CDR3 totals 13 residues. CDR1 and CDR2 from the germline V gene are SEHNR and FQNEAQ (reference sequence). V was clipped by 6 bases and J by 1 base; unmatched bases: 2. The CDR3 protein is CASRTGESYEQYF. The CDR3 region has the DNA TGTGCCAGCAGGACAGGGGAGTCCTACGAGCAGTACTTC.

The chain links TRBV27 to TRBJ2-5, with TRBD2 as a possible D gene (5 bases). Germline lookup yields CDR1 MNHEY and CDR2 SMNVEV (reference sequence). V lost 0 bases and J 5 bases, leaving 10 bases between the germline ends. This CDR3 has 14 amino acids. The CDR3 DNA reads as TGTGCCAGCAGTTTATCCGGGATGCCGGAGACCCAGTACTTC. As protein: CASSLSGMPETQYF.

The chain has TRBV7-8 and TRBJ1-5, with D possibly TRBD1 on 6 matching bases. Germline V gene lookup returns CDR1 SGHVS and CDR2 FQNEAQ. With 4 bases removed from V and 4 bases from J, the gap between germline ends came to 11 bases. The CDR3 covers 14 residues. The CDR3 DNA reads as TGTGCCAGCAGCTCCAGGACAGTTAATCAGCCCCAGCATTTT. Residues: CASSSRTVNQPQHF.

In its sample, this clone is medium-sized. The chain is built from TRBV5-6 and TRBJ2-3; TRBD2 aligns across 7 bases. The CDR3 spans 14 residues. Unmatched junction bases numbered 4, after V lost 3 bases and J lost 3 bases. Germline V CDR1 and CDR2: SGHDT, YYEEEE. CDR3 nucleotides: TGTGCCAGCAGCTGGGGAGGGCTTACAGATACGCAGTATTTT. It codes for CASSWGGLTDTQYF.

Only a few counts were recorded for this clone. This chain joins TRBV7-9 and TRBJ2-7; TRBD1 matches 8 bases. The germline V gene encodes CDR1 SEHNR and CDR2 FQNEAQ (reference sequence). V gave up 1 base and J gave up 2 bases; unmatched junction bases: 4. The CDR3 length is 15 residues. CDR3 amino acids: CASSLGTGKTYEQYF. Written as DNA, the CDR3 is TGTGCCAGCAGCTTAGGGACAGGGAAAACCTACGAGCAGTACTTC.

The V gene is TRBV25-1, the J gene TRBJ2-5; the match to TRBD2 covers 10 bases. The germline V gene encodes CDR1 MGHDK and CDR2 SYGVNS. CDR3 length: 15 residues. The V and J ends lost 1 base and 4 bases, in that order; junction bases with no gene match: 3. CDR3 amino acids: CASSEWLAGVETQYF. The CDR3 coding sequence is TGTGCCAGCAGTGAATGGCTAGCGGGAGTAGAGACCCAGTACTTC.

This chain uses TRBV5-6 with TRBJ1-3; 9 bases fit TRBD1. There are 17 residues in the CDR3. Losses at the gene ends were 2 bases for V and 0 bases for J; bases not matched to a gene: 6. Per germline, CDR1 SGHDT and CDR2 YYEEEE. CDR3 protein: CASSLTGGLYSGNTIYF. CDR3 in DNA: TGTGCCAGCAGCTTAACAGGGGGCCTATACTCTGGAAACACCATATATTTT.

This rearrangement joins TRBV18 to TRBJ1-1, with a weak D call TRBD1 (5 bases). Germline CDR1 and CDR2: KGHSH and LQKENI. V shed 3 bases and J shed 6 bases, with 17 bases lying between them. This CDR3 is 15 amino acids long. The CDR3 protein is CASSPTEGRYPEAFF. The CDR3 coding sequence is TGTGCCAGCTCACCGACGGAGGGGCGCTATCCTGAAGCTTTCTTT.

V is TRBV5-1 and J is TRBJ2-7; D gene ambiguous. CDR3 size: 12 residues. Germline assignment: CDR1 SGHRS and CDR2 YFSETQ. Trimming cost V 0 bases and J 5 bases, with 6 bases left between them. The CDR3 DNA reads TGCGCCAGCAGCTTGGGGGCCAACGAGCAGTACTTC. Translating it yields CASSLGANEQYF.

This clone was found a few times. The rearrangement joins TRBV21-1 to TRBJ2-1; the table's D call, TRBD2, has no DNA check behind it. TRBV21-1 is a documented pseudogene. The CDR3 is 15 residues long. The CDR3 is CASSKAGTSIHEQFF. The CDR3 DNA reads TGTGCCAGCAGCAAAGCCGGGACTAGTATCCATGAGCAGTTCTTC.

This chain connects TRBV5-6 to TRBJ1-2, with D unclear. CDR1 and CDR2 from the germline V gene are SGHDT and YYEEEE. This CDR3 is built from 17 residues. V was shortened by 0 bases and J by 0 bases, with 15 bases between the two germline ends. As DNA, the CDR3 is TGTGCCAGCAGCTTGGGTACACCCATTAAATCTAACTATGGCTACACCTTC. Its translation is CASSLGTPIKSNYGYTF.

The chain combines TRBV28 with TRBJ2-7; 12 bases align to TRBD2. The CDR3 length is 18 residues. Germline CDR1 is MDHEN and CDR2 is SYDVKM. The V segment lost 6 bases and the J segment 3 bases; nucleotides outside the gene matches: 15. CDR3 amino acids: CASRRGDWGLAGHYEQYF. The CDR3 bases are TGTGCCAGCAGGCGCGGCGATTGGGGACTAGCGGGTCACTACGAGCAGTACTTC. The full variable domain, rest sourced from reference TRBV28 and TRBJ2-7, is DVKVTQSSRYLVKRTGEKVFLECVQDMDHENMFWYRQDPGLGLRLIYFSYDVKMKEKGDIPEGYSVSREKKERFSLILESASTNQTSMYLCASRRGDWGLAGHYEQYFGPGTRLTVT.

V gene TRBV7-2 combines with J gene TRBJ2-7; weak D call: TRBD2 (6 bases). Looked up from germline, CDR1 is SGHTA and CDR2 is FQGNSA. The V and J ends lost 2 bases and 6 bases respectively, with 17 bases between them. The CDR3 is 15 residues long. This CDR3 reads CASSLNRLGGTEQYF. The CDR3 DNA is TGTGCCAGCAGCTTAAATCGGCTCGGGGGAACCGAGCAGTACTTC.

The table lists this clone with a few counts. The chain carries TRBV10-3 and TRBJ2-5; 7 bases map to TRBD1. V shed 4 bases, J shed 1 base, and the junction held 3 bases outside the gene matches. The germline gives CDR1 ENHRY, CDR2 SYGVKD. This CDR3 region has 14 residues. CDR3 sequence (DNA): TGTGCCATCAGTGGCGAGGGGGCCCAAGAGACCCAGTACTTC. Translating it yields CAISGEGAQETQYF.

Only a few counts were recorded for this clone. CDR3 in DNA: TGCGCCAGCAGCTTGGGACAGCTGATCTATGAAATCACAGATACGCAGTATTTT. Translated, it gives CASSLGQLIYEITDTQYF. J is TRBJ2-3 and V is TRBV5-1; D possibly corresponds to TRBD1 (5 bases). With 0 bases removed from V and 2 bases from J, the gap between germline ends came to 19 bases. This CDR3 is built from 18 residues. Germline V gene lookup returns CDR1 SGHRS and CDR2 YFSETQ.

This clone showed up just once. This chain connects TRBV11-2 to TRBJ1-3; possibly TRBD1 for D (6 bases). With 2 bases removed from V and 0 bases from J, the gap between germline ends came to 8 bases. The CDR3 has 15 residues. The germline V gene encodes CDR1 SGHAT and CDR2 FQNNGV. This chain's CDR3 is CASSLQGSSGNTIYF. The CDR3 bases are TGTGCCAGCAGCTTACAGGGGAGCTCTGGAAACACCATATATTTT.

The rearrangement links TRBV15 to TRBJ1-1; TRBD1 agrees at 8 bases. Per germline, CDR1 LNHNV and CDR2 YYDKDF (reference sequence). After removal of 1 base from V and 5 bases from J, the junction contained 9 bases not matched to a gene. The CDR3 is made up of 16 amino acids. DNA for the CDR3: TGTGCCACCAGCAGAGGGACAGGGCGAGTGGGGACTGAAGCTTTCTTT. This sequence encodes CATSRGTGRVGTEAFF.

V usage is TRBV5-1 and J usage is TRBJ1-1, with TRBD1 identical over 7 bases. The CDR3 totals 17 residues. Trimming at V came to 3 bases and at J to 0 bases, leaving 11 bases not matched to a gene. CDR1 is SGHRS and CDR2 is YFSETQ in the germline V gene. The CDR3 sequence is CASSYDRVTLLNTEAFF. The CDR3 region has the DNA TGCGCCAGCAGCTACGACAGGGTCACCCTCTTGAACACTGAAGCTTTCTTT.

The chain recombines TRBV15 with TRBJ2-7, with a weak D call TRBD2 (6 bases). The CDR3 is 12 residues long. Germline V gives CDR1 LNHNV, CDR2 YYDKDF (reference sequence). Trimming took 5 bases from V and 6 from J, leaving 11 bases between them. The CDR3 region is CATSRGIGEQYF. CDR3 coding DNA: TGTGCCACCAGCCGGGGGATCGGCGAGCAGTACTTC.

This chain connects TRBV15 to TRBJ2-6; D perhaps matches TRBD1 (5 bases). Trimming took 5 bases from V and 0 from J, leaving 11 bases between them. Germline V CDR1 and CDR2: LNHNV, YYDKDF (reference sequence). The CDR3 sequence is 16 residues long. The CDR3 DNA follows: TGTGCCACCAGCTCACAAGGGGACTCTGGGGCCAACGTCCTGACTTTC. It yields the protein CATSSQGDSGANVLTF.